One sample yielded the 16 T cell receptor beta chains listed below, sequenced in a study of T cell responses to AZD1222 COVID-19 vaccine. Produced via immunoSEQ multiplex PCR; TCRdb's table is partial and in-frame only. This sample carries more than 70,000 clones, over 80% of them seen once, and the ten largest clones take 15% to 20%. Sequencing was performed on peripheral blood, taken on day 0 of AZD1222 vaccination. The receptors were gathered from an adult in good health.

The chain has TRBV29-1 and TRBJ2-5; D remains unclear. This CDR3 spans 10 amino acids. CDR1 is SQVTM and CDR2 is ANQGSEA in the germline V gene. The V end lost 4 bases, the J end lost 7 bases, and 7 bases lay between the germline ends. This chain's CDR3 is CSVAHGTQYF. The DNA for the CDR3 is TGCAGCGTTGCCCACGGGACCCAGTACTTC.

J is TRBJ2-2 and V is TRBV7-9; 10 bases align to TRBD2. The V and J ends lost 1 base and 3 bases, in that order; junction bases with no gene match: 8. The CDR3 sequence is 18 residues long. Germline V lookup: CDR1 SEHNR, CDR2 FQNEAQ (reference sequence). DNA of the CDR3: TGTGCCAGCAGCTTAGTTGGTAGCGGGAGGAGGTACACCGGGGAGCTGTTTTTT. Protein product: CASSLVGSGRRYTGELFF.

The rearrangement joins TRBV5-5 to TRBJ1-5, with D hard to call. Germline CDR1 SGHKS, CDR2 YYEKEE (reference sequence). Trimming removed 4 bases from V and 4 bases from J, with 12 bases in between. CDR3 length: 14 amino acids. Here the CDR3 reads CASSEPGFNQPQHF. As DNA, the CDR3 is TGTGCCAGCAGCGAGCCCGGGTTTAATCAGCCCCAGCATTTT.

The chain has TRBV6-2 or TRBV6-3 and TRBJ1-1, with D uncertain. V lost 2 bases to trimming and J lost 0 bases, with 1 base between them. The CDR3 runs 12 residues. Germline V gene lookup returns CDR1 MNHEY and CDR2 SVGEGT. CDR3 sequence: CASSYVNTEAFF. DNA of the CDR3: TGTGCCAGCAGTTACGTGAACACTGAAGCTTTCTTT.

J is TRBJ1-5 and V is TRBV24-1; D call uncertain. CDR3 length: 14 residues. The V gene's germline CDR1 is KGHDR and CDR2 SFDVKD. Trimming removed 4 bases from V and 3 bases from J, with 9 bases in between. In nucleotides, the CDR3 is TGTGCCACCAGTGACTCTGGACTCAATCAGCCCCAGCATTTT. It is translated as CATSDSGLNQPQHF.

The V and J genes are TRBV27 and TRBJ1-5; D remains unclear. The germline V gene encodes CDR1 MNHEY and CDR2 SMNVEV (reference sequence). This CDR3 is built from 15 residues. V gave up 2 bases and J gave up 6 bases, with 14 bases separating them. This chain's CDR3 is CASSLVPSEGQPQHF. The DNA of the CDR3 is TGTGCCAGCAGTTTAGTCCCATCCGAAGGTCAGCCCCAGCATTTT.

This clone was recorded only once. CDR3: CASSPGQGVLYEQYF. CDR3 DNA: TGTGCCAGCTCACCAGGACAGGGGGTGCTCTACGAGCAGTACTTC. This chain links TRBV18 with TRBJ2-7; TRBD1 matches 10 bases. Trimming at V came to 2 bases and at J to 3 bases, leaving 4 bases not matched to a gene. The germline gives CDR1 KGHSH, CDR2 LQKENI. The CDR3 spans 15 residues.

The CDR3, as DNA: TGTGCCAGCAGCCAAGAAGGGGGGGCCCACACTGAAGCTTTCTTT. This translates into CASSQEGGAHTEAFF. J is TRBJ1-1 and V is TRBV4-2, with D possibly matching TRBD1 (6 bases). Per germline, CDR1 LGHNA and CDR2 YNFKEQ. The V end lost 0 bases, the J end lost 3 bases, and 11 bases lay between the germline ends. The CDR3 runs to 15 residues.

This rearrangement joins TRBV6-5 to TRBJ1-2; D unresolved. The V end lost 2 bases, the J end lost 3 bases, and 16 bases lay between the germline ends. Germline V gives CDR1 MNHEY, CDR2 SVGAGI. This CDR3 is built from 16 residues. CDR3 region: CASSYGSGTADYGYTF. CDR3 nucleotides: TGTGCCAGCAGTTACGGCTCCGGAACCGCCGACTATGGCTACACCTTC.

This clone was found a few times. The chain couples TRBV6-6 to TRBJ1-5, with D perhaps TRBD1 (5 bases). The germline CDR1 and CDR2 sequences are MNHNY and SVGAGI (reference sequence). V shed 0 bases and J shed 3 bases, with 9 bases lying between them. This CDR3 is built from 15 residues. CDR3 loop: CASSYSGGDNQPQHF. DNA for the CDR3: TGTGCCAGCAGTTACTCTGGAGGGGACAATCAGCCCCAGCATTTT.

This chain uses TRBV18 with TRBJ1-1, with 7 positions matching TRBD1. Looked up from germline, CDR1 is KGHSH and CDR2 is LQKENI. V shed 4 bases and J 2 bases; nucleotides not matched to a gene: 7. The CDR3 totals 15 residues. For the CDR3, the DNA is TGTGCCAGCTCACTACAGGGGACGGACAACACTGAAGCTTTCTTT. Translated: CASSLQGTDNTEAFF. The complete variable domain, with remaining parts taken from reference TRBV18 and TRBJ1-1, reads NAGVMQNPRHLVRRRGQEARLRCSPMKGHSHVYWYRQLPEEGLKFMVYLQKENIIDESGMPKERFSAEFPKEGPSILRIQQVVRGDSAAYFCASSLQGTDNTEAFFGQGTRLTVV.

The CDR3 nucleotides are TGTGCCAGCAGTCGACAGGGTAACACTGAAGCTTTCTTT. Its translation is CASSRQGNTEAFF. V and J are TRBV12-3 or TRBV12-4 and TRBJ1-1, with 7 nucleotides matching TRBD1. V was pared by 5 bases and J by 2 bases, with 2 bases of the junction left unmatched. CDR3 length equals 13 residues.

This clone was recorded once. V usage is TRBV7-2 and J usage is TRBJ1-6; D not resolved. Trimming stripped 1 base from V and 7 bases from J, with 14 bases between. CDR1 SGHTA and CDR2 FQGNSA come from the germline V gene. This CDR3 region has 16 residues. The CDR3 protein is CASSLEYGGRNSPLHF. In DNA form, the CDR3 reads TGTGCCAGCAGCTTAGAATACGGTGGTAGGAATTCACCCCTCCACTTT.

CDR3 in DNA: TGTGCCTGGGAGGGGGCAGGGGCTGAAAAACTGTTTTTT. It translates to CAWEGAGAEKLFF. This sequence joins TRBV30 and TRBJ1-4; TRBD1 matches 7 bases. V shed 5 bases, J shed 7 bases, and the junction held 7 bases outside the gene matches. Germline V gene lookup returns CDR1 GTSNPN and CDR2 SVGIG (reference sequence). The CDR3 covers 13 residues.

This chain uses TRBV6-5 with TRBJ2-1, with D possibly matching TRBD1 (6 bases). The germline gives CDR1 MNHEY, CDR2 SVGAGI. The V gene lost 10 bases and the J gene lost 8 bases, with 21 bases spanning the gap. The CDR3 is 14 amino acids. CDR3 protein: CATAEGTNRHEQFF. In DNA, the CDR3 is TGTGCCACCGCCGAAGGGACAAATCGCCATGAGCAGTTCTTC.

CDR3 region: CASSLVGTNEKLFF. The CDR3 nucleotides read TGTGCCAGCAGTTTGGTAGGAACTAATGAAAAACTGTTTTTT. This chain uses TRBV27 with TRBJ1-4; D gene ambiguous. Germline V gene lookup returns CDR1 MNHEY and CDR2 SMNVEV (reference sequence). This CDR3 has 14 amino acids. Trimming removed 3 bases at V and 1 base at J, with 6 bases between.